Shown below are 2 T cell receptor beta chains from a single sample sequenced in a study of response to subunit inactivated influenza vaccine. TCRdb re-derived calls from the RT-PCR reads in MiXCR, one entry per CDR3 protein. In the table there are 600,000 to 850,000 distinct CDR3 sequences, roughly 15% of which are singletons. The sample in question was PBMCs from blood, obtained 14 to 15 days before vaccination. The source of these receptors is a man aged 50 to 59 who received an inactivated influenza vaccine.

The gene calls are TRBV5-1 and TRBJ1-2, with 11 positions matching TRBD1. CDR1 is SGHRS and CDR2 is YFSETQ in the germline V gene. Trimming cost V 4 bases and J 7 bases; bases outside gene matches: 6. The CDR3 has 14 amino acids. The CDR3 reads CASSPGQGVSGYTF. DNA of the CDR3: TGCGCCAGCAGCCCGGGACAGGGGGTCTCTGGCTACACCTTC.

The chain couples TRBV5-4 to TRBJ2-5; 7 positions agree with TRBD1. CDR3 length equals 14 residues. CDR1 is SGHNT and CDR2 is YYREEE in the germline V gene (reference sequence). V dropped 2 bases and J dropped 5; count of bases not matched to a gene: 6. The CDR3 sequence: CASSFFSRGETQYF. DNA for the CDR3: TGTGCCAGCAGCTTTTTCAGCAGGGGGGAGACCCAGTACTTC.